The next 8 T cell receptor beta chains were all read from a single sample in a study of identical twins. In TCRdb, the 5' RACE reads were re-called with MiXCR into one record per CDR3 protein. The profile shows about 890,000 distinct CDR3 sequences, 12% of them singletons. This sample also appeared in a second study, on yellow fever vaccine responses in identical twins.

Input material: PBMCs. These receptors all come from a woman younger than 30 in good health.

This rearrangement joins TRBV28 to TRBJ2-1; a weak D match, TRBD2 (5 bases). Germline CDR1 and CDR2: MDHEN and SYDVKM. The CDR3 runs to 14 residues. V lost 3 bases, J lost 4 bases, and 10 bases lay in between. The CDR3 nucleotides read TGTGCCAGCAGTTTTTGGCTAGCTTACAATGAGCAGTTCTTC. It specifies CASSFWLAYNEQFF.

This clonotype was found a few times. V gene TRBV7-3 combines with J gene TRBJ2-7, with 7 bases lining up with TRBD2. Per germline, CDR1 SGHTA and CDR2 FQGTGA. V lost 1 base, J lost 4 bases, and 13 bases stayed unmatched. The CDR3 has 17 amino acids. The CDR3 DNA reads TGTGCCAGCAGCTTAAATCGGGCTAGCGGAGGAGAGTACGAGCAGTACTTC. Amino acid sequence: CASSLNRASGGEYEQYF. Based on the CDR3 plus reference TRBV7-3 and TRBJ2-7, the full variable domain is GAGVSQTPSNKVTEKGKYVELRCDPISGHTALYWYRQSLGQGPEFLIYFQGTGAADDSGLPNDRFFAVRPEGSVSTLKIQRTERGDSAVYLCASSLNRASGGEYEQYFGPGTRLTVT.

The chain couples TRBV7-9 to TRBJ2-2; D ambiguous. V dropped 1 base and J dropped 1 base, with 10 bases sitting between them. This CDR3 is 16 amino acids long. Germline V gene lookup returns CDR1 SEHNR and CDR2 FQNEAQ (reference sequence). CDR3 protein: CASSLEQLKNTGELFF. The DNA of the CDR3 is TGTGCCAGCAGCTTAGAGCAACTTAAGAACACCGGGGAGCTGTTTTTT.

This clonotype was counted at least ten times. The chain is built from TRBV20-1 and TRBJ2-3, with D maybe TRBD2 (6 bases). The germline CDR1 and CDR2 sequences are DFQATT and SNEGSKA (reference sequence). The CDR3 spans 14 residues. With 6 bases removed from V and 2 bases from J, the gap between germline ends came to 15 bases. In DNA, the CDR3 is TGCAGTGCCCACGGAGGGCTTCTCACAGATACGCAGTATTTT. This encodes CSAHGGLLTDTQYF.

The rearrangement uses TRBV7-8 and TRBJ1-1; D is undetermined. Germline assignment: CDR1 SGHVS and CDR2 FQNEAQ. This CDR3 spans 15 amino acids. Trimming stripped 6 bases from V and 4 bases from J, with 18 bases between. CDR3 residues: CASRQAWGGGTEAFF. CDR3 coding DNA: TGTGCCAGCAGACAAGCCTGGGGAGGAGGCACTGAAGCTTTCTTT.

This chain uses TRBV13 with TRBJ2-2, with 9 nucleotides matching TRBD1. Germline CDR1 is PRHDT and CDR2 is FYEKMQ (reference sequence). V lost 0 bases to trimming and J lost 2 bases; unmatched junction nucleotides: 4. CDR3 length: 17 residues. CDR3 in DNA: TGTGCCAGCAGCTTAGGGACAGGGGGGATCAACACCGGGGAGCTGTTTTTT. Amino acids: CASSLGTGGINTGELFF.

The chain is built from TRBV12-3 or TRBV12-4 and TRBJ1-5; no clear D. This CDR3 spans 16 amino acids. The germline V and J ends were trimmed by 9 bases and 9 bases, with 27 bases remaining between them. The CDR3 DNA reads as TGTGCCAGAAATCCTAGGCGGAACCCATACGGCCGGCCCCAGCATTTT. This encodes CARNPRRNPYGRPQHF.

CDR3 in amino acids: CASSLIRVLASGTDTQYF. The CDR3 coding sequence is TGTGCCAGCAGCTTAATCAGGGTCCTCGCCTCTGGCACAGATACGCAGTATTTT. V and J are TRBV7-8 and TRBJ2-3; tentatively, D is TRBD1 (5 bases). The CDR3 loop spans 18 amino acids. In germline, CDR1 is SGHVS, CDR2 FQNEAQ. The V gene lost 2 bases and the J gene lost 1 base, with 19 bases spanning the gap.